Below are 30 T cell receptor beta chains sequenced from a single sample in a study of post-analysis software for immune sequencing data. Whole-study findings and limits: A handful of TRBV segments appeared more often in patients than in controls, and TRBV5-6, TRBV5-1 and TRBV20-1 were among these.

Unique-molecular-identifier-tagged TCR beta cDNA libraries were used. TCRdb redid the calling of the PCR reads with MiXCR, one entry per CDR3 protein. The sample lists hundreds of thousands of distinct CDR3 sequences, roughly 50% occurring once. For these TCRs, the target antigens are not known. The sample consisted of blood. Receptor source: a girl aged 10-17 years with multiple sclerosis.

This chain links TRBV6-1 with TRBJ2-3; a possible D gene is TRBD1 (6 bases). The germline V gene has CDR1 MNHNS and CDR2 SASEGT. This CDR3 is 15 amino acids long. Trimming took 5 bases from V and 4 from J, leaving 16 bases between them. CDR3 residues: CASSPQGFRADTQYF. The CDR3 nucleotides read TGTGCCAGCAGTCCACAGGGATTTAGGGCAGATACGCAGTATTTT.

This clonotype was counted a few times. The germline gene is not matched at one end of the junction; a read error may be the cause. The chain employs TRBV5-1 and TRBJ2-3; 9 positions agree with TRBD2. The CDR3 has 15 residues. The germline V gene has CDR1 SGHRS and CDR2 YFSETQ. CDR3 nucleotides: TGTGCCAGCAGCTTAGCGGGGGTGGGCACAGATACGCAGTATTTT. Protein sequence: CASSLAGVGTDTQYF.

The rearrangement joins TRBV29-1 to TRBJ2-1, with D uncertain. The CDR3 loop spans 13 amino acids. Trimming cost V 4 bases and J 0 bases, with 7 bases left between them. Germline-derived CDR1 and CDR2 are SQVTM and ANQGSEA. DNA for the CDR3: TGCAGCGTTGCCCAAGACTCCTACAATGAGCAGTTCTTC. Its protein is CSVAQDSYNEQFF.

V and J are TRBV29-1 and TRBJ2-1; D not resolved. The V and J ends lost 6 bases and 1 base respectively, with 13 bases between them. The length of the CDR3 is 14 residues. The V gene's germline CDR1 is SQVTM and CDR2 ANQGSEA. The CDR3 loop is CSVHPWGSYNEQFF. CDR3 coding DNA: TGCAGCGTCCATCCATGGGGATCCTACAATGAGCAGTTCTTC.

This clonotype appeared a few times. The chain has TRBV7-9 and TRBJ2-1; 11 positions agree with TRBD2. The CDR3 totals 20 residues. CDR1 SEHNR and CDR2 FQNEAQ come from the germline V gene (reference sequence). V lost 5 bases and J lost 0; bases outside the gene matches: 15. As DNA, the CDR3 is TGTGCCAGCAGCAGAGAACCGGGACTAGCGGAGCTCCACTCCTACAATGAGCAGTTCTTC. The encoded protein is CASSREPGLAELHSYNEQFF.

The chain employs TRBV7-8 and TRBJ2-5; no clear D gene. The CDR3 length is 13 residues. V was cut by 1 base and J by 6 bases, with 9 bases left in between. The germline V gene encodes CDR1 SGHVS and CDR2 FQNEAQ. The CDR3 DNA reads TGTGCCAGCAGCTTAGACCGCATGCAGACCCAGTACTTC. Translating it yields CASSLDRMQTQYF. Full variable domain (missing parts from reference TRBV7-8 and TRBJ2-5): GAGVSQSPRYKVAKRGQDVALRCDPISGHVSLFWYQQALGQGPEFLTYFQNEAQLDKSGLPSDRFFAERPEGSVSTLKIQRTQQEDSAVYLCASSLDRMQTQYFGPGTRLLVL.

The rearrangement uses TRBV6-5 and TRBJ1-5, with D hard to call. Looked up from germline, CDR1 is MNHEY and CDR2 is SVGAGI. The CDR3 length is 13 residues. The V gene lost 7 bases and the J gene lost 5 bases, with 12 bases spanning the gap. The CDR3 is CASTSGIYQPQHF. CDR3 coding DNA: TGTGCCAGCACCTCAGGTATCTATCAGCCCCAGCATTTT.

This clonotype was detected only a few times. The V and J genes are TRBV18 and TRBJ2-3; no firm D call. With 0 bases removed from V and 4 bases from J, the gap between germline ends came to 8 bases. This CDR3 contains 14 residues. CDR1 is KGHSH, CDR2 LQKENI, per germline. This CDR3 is CASSPPSDPDTQYF. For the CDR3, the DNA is TGTGCCAGCTCACCACCGTCCGACCCAGATACGCAGTATTTT.

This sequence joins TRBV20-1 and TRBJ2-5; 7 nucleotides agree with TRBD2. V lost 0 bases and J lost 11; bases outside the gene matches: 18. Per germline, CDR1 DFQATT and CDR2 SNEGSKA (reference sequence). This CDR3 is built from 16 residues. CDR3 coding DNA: TGCAGTGCTAGAGATTGGGGGGGAAAGGAATACAATGAGCAGTACTTC. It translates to CSARDWGGKEYNEQYF.

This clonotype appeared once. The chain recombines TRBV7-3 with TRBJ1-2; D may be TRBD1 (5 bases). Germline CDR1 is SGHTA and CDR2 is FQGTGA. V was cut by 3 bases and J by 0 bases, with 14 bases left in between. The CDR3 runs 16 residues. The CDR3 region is CASSFSQGRANYGYTF. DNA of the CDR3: TGTGCCAGCAGCTTCTCGCAGGGACGTGCTAACTATGGCTACACCTTC.

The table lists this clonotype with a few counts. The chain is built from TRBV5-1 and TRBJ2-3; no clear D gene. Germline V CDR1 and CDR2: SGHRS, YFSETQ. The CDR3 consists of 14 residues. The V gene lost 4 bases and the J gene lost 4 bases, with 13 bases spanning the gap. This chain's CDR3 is CASSLSIIPDTQYF. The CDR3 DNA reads TGCGCCAGCAGCCTAAGCATAATCCCAGATACGCAGTATTTT.

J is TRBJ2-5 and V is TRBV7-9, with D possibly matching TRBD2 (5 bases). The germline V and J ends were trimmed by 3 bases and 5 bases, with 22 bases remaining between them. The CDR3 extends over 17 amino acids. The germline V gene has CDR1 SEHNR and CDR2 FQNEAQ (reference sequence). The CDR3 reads CASSLWSSGKVEETQYF. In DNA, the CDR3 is TGTGCCAGCAGCTTGTGGTCATCGGGGAAGGTAGAGGAGACCCAGTACTTC.

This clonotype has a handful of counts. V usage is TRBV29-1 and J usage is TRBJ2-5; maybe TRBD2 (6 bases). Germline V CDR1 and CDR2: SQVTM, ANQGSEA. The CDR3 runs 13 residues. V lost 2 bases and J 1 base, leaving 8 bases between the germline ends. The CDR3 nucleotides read TGCAGCGTTGAAAGCGGGCCCCAAGAGACCCAGTACTTC. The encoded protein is CSVESGPQETQYF.

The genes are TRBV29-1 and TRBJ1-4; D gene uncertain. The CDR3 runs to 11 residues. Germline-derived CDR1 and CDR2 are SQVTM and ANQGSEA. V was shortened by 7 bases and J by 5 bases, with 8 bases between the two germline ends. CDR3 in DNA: TGCAGCGGAAGGCGAAATGAAAAACTGTTTTTT. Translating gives CSGRRNEKLFF.

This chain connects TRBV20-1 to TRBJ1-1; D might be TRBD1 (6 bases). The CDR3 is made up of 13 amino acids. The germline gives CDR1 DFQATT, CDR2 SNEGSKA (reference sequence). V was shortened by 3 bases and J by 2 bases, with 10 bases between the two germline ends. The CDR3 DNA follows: TGCAGTGCTAGGGGGGGACATAACACTGAAGCTTTCTTT. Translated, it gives CSARGGHNTEAFF.

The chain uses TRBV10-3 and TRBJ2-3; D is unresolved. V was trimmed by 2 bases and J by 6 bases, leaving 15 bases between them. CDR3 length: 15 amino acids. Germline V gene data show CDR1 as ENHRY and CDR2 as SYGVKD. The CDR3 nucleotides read TGTGCCATCAGTGAGGTGAGAACCGACACGGATACGCAGTATTTT. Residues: CAISEVRTDTDTQYF.

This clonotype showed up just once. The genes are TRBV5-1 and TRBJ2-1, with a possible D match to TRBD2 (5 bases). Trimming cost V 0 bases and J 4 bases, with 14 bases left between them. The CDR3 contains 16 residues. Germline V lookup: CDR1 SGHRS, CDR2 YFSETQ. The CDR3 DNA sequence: TGCGCCAGCAGCTTGGTTAGTATCGGGAATTACAATGAGCAGTTCTTC. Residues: CASSLVSIGNYNEQFF.

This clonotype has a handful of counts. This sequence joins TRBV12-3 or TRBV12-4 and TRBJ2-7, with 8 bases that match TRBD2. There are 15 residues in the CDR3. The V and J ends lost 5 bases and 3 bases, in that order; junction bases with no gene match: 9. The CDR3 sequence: CASSIGGAALYEQYF. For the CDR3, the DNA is TGTGCCAGCAGTATCGGGGGGGCAGCGCTCTACGAGCAGTACTTC.

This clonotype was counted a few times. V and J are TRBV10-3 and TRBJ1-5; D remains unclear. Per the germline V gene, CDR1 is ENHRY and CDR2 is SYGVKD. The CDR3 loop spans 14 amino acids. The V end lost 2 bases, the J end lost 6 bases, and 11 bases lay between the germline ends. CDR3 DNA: TGTGCCATCAGTGAGATCCGGGATCGTCAGCCCCAGCATTTT. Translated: CAISEIRDRQPQHF.

In DNA, the CDR3 is TGTGCCAGCAGCTTACACGGGGATGGCTACACCTTC. Its protein product is CASSLHGDGYTF. The rearrangement links TRBV7-9 to TRBJ1-2, with D uncertain. The CDR3 has 12 residues. Germline V gene lookup returns CDR1 SEHNR and CDR2 FQNEAQ (reference sequence). V lost 2 bases and J lost 6, with 7 bases in between.

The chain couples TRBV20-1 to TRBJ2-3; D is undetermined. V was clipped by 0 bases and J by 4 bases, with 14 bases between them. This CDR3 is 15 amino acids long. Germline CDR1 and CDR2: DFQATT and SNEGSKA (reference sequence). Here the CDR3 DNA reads TGCAGTGCTAGAGATAGGGCCAGTAGCCCAGATACGCAGTATTTT. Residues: CSARDRASSPDTQYF.

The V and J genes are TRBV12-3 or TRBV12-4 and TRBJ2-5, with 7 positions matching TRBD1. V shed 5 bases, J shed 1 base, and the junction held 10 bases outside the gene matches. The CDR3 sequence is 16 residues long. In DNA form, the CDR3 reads TGTGCCAGCAGTGACTTCCGGGACAGCCTCCAAGAGACCCAGTACTTC. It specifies CASSDFRDSLQETQYF.

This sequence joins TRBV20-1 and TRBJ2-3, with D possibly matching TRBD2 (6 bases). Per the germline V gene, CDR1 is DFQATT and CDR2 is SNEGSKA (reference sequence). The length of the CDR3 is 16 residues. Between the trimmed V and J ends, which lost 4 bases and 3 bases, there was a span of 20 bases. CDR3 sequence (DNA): TGCAGTGCTACAGGCGGGAAACTAGGAGGGACAGATACGCAGTATTTT. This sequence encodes CSATGGKLGGTDTQYF.

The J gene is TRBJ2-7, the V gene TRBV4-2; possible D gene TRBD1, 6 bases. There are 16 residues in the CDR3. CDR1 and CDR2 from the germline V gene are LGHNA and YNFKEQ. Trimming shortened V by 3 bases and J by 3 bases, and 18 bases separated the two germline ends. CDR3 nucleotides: TGTGCCAGCAGCCACAGTACCGGGACACTTAACTACGAGCAGTACTTC. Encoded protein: CASSHSTGTLNYEQYF.

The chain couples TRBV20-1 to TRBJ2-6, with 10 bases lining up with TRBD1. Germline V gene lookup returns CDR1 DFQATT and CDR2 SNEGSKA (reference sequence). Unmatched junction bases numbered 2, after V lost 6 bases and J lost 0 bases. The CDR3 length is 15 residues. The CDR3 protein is CSAGTGVSGANVLTF. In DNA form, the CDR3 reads TGCAGTGCGGGGACAGGGGTCTCTGGGGCCAACGTCCTGACTTTC.

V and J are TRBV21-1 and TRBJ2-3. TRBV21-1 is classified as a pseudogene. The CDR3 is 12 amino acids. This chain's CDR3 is CASPQSTDTQYF. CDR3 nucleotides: TGTGCCAGTCCCCAAAGCACAGATACGCAGTATTTT.

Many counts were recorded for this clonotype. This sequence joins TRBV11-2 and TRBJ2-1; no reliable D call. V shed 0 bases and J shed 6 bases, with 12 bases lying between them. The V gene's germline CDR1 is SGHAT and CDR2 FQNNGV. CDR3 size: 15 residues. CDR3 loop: CASSLDRVGFNEQFF. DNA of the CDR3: TGTGCCAGCAGCTTAGATCGGGTAGGGTTCAATGAGCAGTTCTTC.

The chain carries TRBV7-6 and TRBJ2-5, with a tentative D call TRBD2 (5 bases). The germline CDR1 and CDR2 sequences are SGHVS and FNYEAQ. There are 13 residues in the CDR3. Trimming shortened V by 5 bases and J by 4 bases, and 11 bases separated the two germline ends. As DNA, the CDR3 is TGTGCCAGCAGCCCCTCACTAGGAGAGACCCAGTACTTC. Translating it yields CASSPSLGETQYF.

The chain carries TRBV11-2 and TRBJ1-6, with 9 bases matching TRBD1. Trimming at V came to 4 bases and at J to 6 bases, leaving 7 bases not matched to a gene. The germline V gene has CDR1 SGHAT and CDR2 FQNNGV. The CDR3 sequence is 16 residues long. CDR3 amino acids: CASSSGPGQGNSPLHF. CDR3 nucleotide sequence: TGTGCCAGCAGCTCGGGCCCGGGACAGGGTAATTCACCCCTCCACTTT. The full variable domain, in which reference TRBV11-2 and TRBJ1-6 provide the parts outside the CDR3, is EAGVAQSPRYKIIEKRQSVAFWCNPISGHATLYWYQQILGQGPKLLIQFQNNGVVDDSQLPKDRFSAERLKGVDSTLKIQPAKLEDSAVYLCASSSGPGQGNSPLHFGNGTRLTVT.

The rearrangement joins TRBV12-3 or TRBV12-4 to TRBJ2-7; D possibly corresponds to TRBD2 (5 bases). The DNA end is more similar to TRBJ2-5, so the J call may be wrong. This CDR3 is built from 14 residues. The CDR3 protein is CASSFNPGRETQYF. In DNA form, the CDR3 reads TGTGCCAGCAGTTTTAACCCGGGGAGAGAGACCCAGTACTTC.